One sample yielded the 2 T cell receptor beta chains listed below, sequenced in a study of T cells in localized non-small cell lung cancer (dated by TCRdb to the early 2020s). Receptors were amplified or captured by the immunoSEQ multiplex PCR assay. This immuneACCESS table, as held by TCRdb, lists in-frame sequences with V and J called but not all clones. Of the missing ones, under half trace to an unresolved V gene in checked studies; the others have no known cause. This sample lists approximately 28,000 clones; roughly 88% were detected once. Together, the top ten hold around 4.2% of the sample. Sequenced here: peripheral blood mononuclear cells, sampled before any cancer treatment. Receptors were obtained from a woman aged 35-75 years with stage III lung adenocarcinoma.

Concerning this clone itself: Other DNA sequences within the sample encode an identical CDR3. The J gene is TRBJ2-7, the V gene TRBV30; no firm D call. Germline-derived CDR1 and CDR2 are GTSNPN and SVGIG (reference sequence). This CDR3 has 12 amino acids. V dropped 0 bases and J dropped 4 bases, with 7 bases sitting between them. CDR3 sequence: CAWSVGSYEQYF. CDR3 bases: TGTGCCTGGAGTGTAGGGTCGTACGAGCAGTACTTC.

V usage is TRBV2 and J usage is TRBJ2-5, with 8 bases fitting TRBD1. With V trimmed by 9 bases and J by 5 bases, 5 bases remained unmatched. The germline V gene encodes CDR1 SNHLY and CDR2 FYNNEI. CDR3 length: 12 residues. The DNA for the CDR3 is TGTGCCAGATTAAGACAGGGGGAGACCCAGTACTTC. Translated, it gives CARLRQGETQYF.